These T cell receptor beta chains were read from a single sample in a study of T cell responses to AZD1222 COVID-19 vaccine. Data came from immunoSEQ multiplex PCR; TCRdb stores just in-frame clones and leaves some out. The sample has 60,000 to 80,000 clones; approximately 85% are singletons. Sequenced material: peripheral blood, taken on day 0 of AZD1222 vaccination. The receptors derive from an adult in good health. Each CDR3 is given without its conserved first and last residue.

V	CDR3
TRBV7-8	ASSRNTDRDQPQH
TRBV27	ASSIATHGYGYT
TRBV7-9	ASSPLVSYNEQF
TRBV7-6	ASSPNPGLDLRETQY
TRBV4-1	ASSQAVRGASYNEQF
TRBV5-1	ASSLIQETYYEQY
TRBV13	ASSSSPRQENTEAF
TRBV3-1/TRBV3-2	ASSQDPGKGGYT
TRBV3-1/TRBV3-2	ASSHKPDPHEQY
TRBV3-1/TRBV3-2	ASSQEVRGAEAF
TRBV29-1	SERGGAGGYT